Presented here are 3 T cell receptor beta chains from one specimen sequenced in a study of blood T cell repertoires in COVID-19. The method was immunoSEQ multiplex PCR; TCRdb's version includes in-frame clones alone and lacks a portion of them. The data contain about 270,000 clones, about four fifths of them singletons. The sequenced material came from peripheral blood. Receptors originate from a woman in her fifties or sixties with active or convalescent COVID-19.

The chain carries TRBV30 and TRBJ1-2; tentatively, D is TRBD1 (6 bases). The CDR3 spans 15 residues. The V gene's germline CDR1 is GTSNPN and CDR2 SVGIG (reference sequence). The V end lost 4 bases, the J end lost 8 bases, and 23 bases lay between the germline ends. The CDR3: CAWNPTGRVVGGYTF. In nucleotides, the CDR3 is TGTGCCTGGAACCCGACAGGTCGGGTAGTGGGCGGCTACACCTTC.

The J gene is TRBJ2-7, the V gene TRBV14, with unresolved D. Deletions cut 6 bases from V and 6 bases from J, with 15 bases between. Germline-derived CDR1 and CDR2 are SGHDN and FVKESK. The CDR3 runs 13 residues. In DNA form, the CDR3 reads TGTGCCAGCAGACGACGGGTTTCGAGCGAGCAGTACTTC. Residues: CASRRRVSSEQYF. Combining the CDR3 with reference TRBV14 and TRBJ2-7 gives the whole variable domain EAGVTQFPSHSVIEKGQTVTLRCDPISGHDNLYWYRRVMGKEIKFLLHFVKESKQDESGMPNNRFLAERTGGTYSTLKVQPAELEDSGVYFCASRRRVSSEQYFGPGTRLTVT.

On this clone itself: Its ends do not fully match the called genes, so a read error is possible. V and J are TRBV7-7 and TRBJ1-6, with D maybe TRBD1 (5 bases). Looked up from germline, CDR1 is SSHAT and CDR2 is FNYEAQ (reference sequence). This CDR3 has 16 amino acids. In DNA, the CDR3 is TGTGCTAGCAGCCACGCACAGGCCCAAATTAATTCACCCCTCCACTTT. As protein: CASSHAQAQINSPLHF. The variable domain in full, completed from reference TRBV7-7 and TRBJ1-6, reads GAGVSQSPRYKVTKRGQDVTLRCDPISSHATLYWYQQALGQGPEFLTYFNYEAQPDKSGLPSDRFSAERPEGSISTLTIQRTEQRDSAMYRCASSHAQAQINSPLHFGNGTRLTVT.